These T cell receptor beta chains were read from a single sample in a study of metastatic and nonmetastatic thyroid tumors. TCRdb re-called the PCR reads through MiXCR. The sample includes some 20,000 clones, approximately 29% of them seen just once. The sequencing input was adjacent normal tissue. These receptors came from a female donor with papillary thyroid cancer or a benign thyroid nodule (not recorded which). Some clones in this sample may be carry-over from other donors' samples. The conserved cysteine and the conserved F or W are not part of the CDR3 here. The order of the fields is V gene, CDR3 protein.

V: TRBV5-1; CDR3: ASKGDSQNYGYT
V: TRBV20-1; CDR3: SASTGAGPYEKY
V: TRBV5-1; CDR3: ASSADSVTYGYT
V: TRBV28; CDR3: ASKRTGSDYGYT
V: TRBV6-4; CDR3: ASSGREEGEQF
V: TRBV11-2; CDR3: ASSKIGLAGGKINEQY
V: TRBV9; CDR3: ASSVSHGNTEAF
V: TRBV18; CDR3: ASSPPTGPGNTIY
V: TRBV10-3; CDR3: AIRGVPDGGNEQY
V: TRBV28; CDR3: ASSLRVRDTGELF
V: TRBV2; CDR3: ASSRQGMNEQF
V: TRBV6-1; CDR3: ASTPPGGTSTDTQY
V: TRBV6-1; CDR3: ASNPGTGSLALH
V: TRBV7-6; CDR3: ASSPHNNEQF
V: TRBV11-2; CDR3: ASSSDQPQLGSPLH
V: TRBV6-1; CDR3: ASSTHDGDMNTEAF
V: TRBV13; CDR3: ASSPGTGESPLH
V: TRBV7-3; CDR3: ASSLHTGEDGYT
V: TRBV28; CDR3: ASSLAGVNTEAF
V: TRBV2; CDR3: ASSLAGGRWYNSPLH
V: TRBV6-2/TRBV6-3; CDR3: AISLGQGLWEQY
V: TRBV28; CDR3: ASSKNLVVYNEQF
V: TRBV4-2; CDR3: ASSPKRTSGGRGSYEQY
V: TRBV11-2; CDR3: ASSLYNYNEQF
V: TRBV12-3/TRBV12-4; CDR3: ASSWSGKGEQY
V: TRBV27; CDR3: ASSQDPSGTETQY
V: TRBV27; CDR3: ASSIGPIYEQY
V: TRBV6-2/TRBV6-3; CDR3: ASSPSGPGGYT
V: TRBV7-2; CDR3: ASSLEAAYGYT
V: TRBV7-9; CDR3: ASSTGVTDGCT
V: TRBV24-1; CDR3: ATSDPGTGSTGELF
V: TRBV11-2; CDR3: ASSLVSRNTEAF
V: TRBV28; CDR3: ASRPGRDYEQY
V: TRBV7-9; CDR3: ASSFVGTTNYVYT
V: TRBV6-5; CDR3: ASSYTDRGRSQPQH
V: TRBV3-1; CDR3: ASSQGETDSPLH
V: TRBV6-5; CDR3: ASSYSGTGSYNSPLH
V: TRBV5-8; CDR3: ASSLEISTGELF
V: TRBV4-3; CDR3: ASSQYLEGGYEQY
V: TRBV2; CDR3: ASHGEARDKQY
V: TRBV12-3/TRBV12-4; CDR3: ASSPGTSGTAEQF
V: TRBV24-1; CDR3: ATSASDGKNYGYT